A selection of T cell receptor beta chains follows, all from one sample in a study of OX40 agonist ivuxolimab in advanced cancers. Libraries were prepared by immunoSEQ multiplex PCR; TCRdb keeps only in-frame clonotypes and omits some of them. The sample lists roughly 58,000 clones, around four fifths occurring once. The sequencing used CD4+ or CD8+ T cells sorted from blood, collected in a trial of the OX40 agonist ivuxolimab. These receptors were taken from an adult with an advanced solid tumor such as melanoma, head and neck, liver or kidney cancer. The CDR3 runs from the conserved cysteine through the conserved F or W. D genes are given only for firm matches. The size of a clone is reported for some rows only, either as once, few or many, or as a class for expanded clones.

len	abundance	v_gene	d_gene	j_gene	CDR3aa	CDR3nt
15	NA	TRBV25-1	NA	TRBJ1-4	CASSTHGGMDEKLFF	TGTGCCAGCAGCACCCACGGGGGGATGGATGAAAAACTGTTTTTT
15	NA	TRBV7-8	TRBD1	TRBJ1-2	CASTPGIGGSRGYTF	TGTGCCAGCACTCCCGGGATAGGGGGCAGTCGGGGCTACACCTTC
16	NA	TRBV5-1	NA	TRBJ2-5	CASSLRGGPPGETQYF	TGCGCCAGCAGCTTGCGGGGCGGGCCCCCCGGGGAGACCCAGTACTTC
12	NA	TRBV6-5	NA	TRBJ1-6	CASSYSSSPLHF	TGTGCCAGCAGTTACTCGTCTTCACCCCTCCACTTT
13	NA	TRBV30	NA	TRBJ1-4	CAWSRDTNEKLFF	TGTGCCTGGAGTCGGGACACTAATGAAAAACTGTTTTTT
11	once	TRBV6-1	NA	TRBJ2-1	CASSPLNEQFF	TGTGCCAGCAGTCCACTCAATGAGCAGTTCTTC
15	NA	TRBV7-7	TRBD1	TRBJ2-7	CASSLTSGTGTEQYF	TGTGCCAGCAGCTTAACCTCCGGGACAGGGACCGAGCAGTACTTC
17	once	TRBV5-1	TRBD2	TRBJ2-1	CASSLVSGTSGYNEQFF	TGCGCCAGCAGCTTGGTTTCCGGGACTAGCGGTTACAATGAGCAGTTCTTC
14	NA	TRBV27	NA	TRBJ1-2	CASSLSGGNYGYTF	TGTGCCAGCAGTTTATCGGGGGGGAACTATGGCTACACCTTC
13	NA	TRBV2	NA	TRBJ2-3	CASRERLVDTQYF	TGTGCCAGCAGAGAACGACTAGTGGATACGCAGTATTTT
15	NA	TRBV5-5	NA	TRBJ2-5	CASSFRNPRQETQYF	TGTGCCAGCAGCTTCCGAAATCCCCGACAAGAGACCCAGTACTTC
16	once	TRBV18	NA	TRBJ1-1	CASSPFGSGADTEAFF	NA
19	NA	TRBV4-2	NA	TRBJ2-5	CASSQDPGQGGTSLETQYF	TGTGCCAGCAGCCAAGATCCAGGTCAGGGGGGGACATCGCTAGAGACCCAGTACTTC
16	NA	TRBV11-3	TRBD1	TRBJ2-3	CASSSQGAPSTDTQYF	TGTGCCAGCAGCTCACAGGGGGCGCCAAGCACAGATACGCAGTATTTT
15	NA	TRBV28	NA	TRBJ1-2	CASSPAERVLLGYTF	TGTGCCAGCAGTCCCGCGGAGCGGGTCCTCTTGGGCTACACCTTC
15	NA	TRBV5-1	NA	TRBJ2-2	CASSLPLGPARELFF	TGCGCCAGCAGCTTGCCGCTCGGACCGGCACGGGAGCTGTTTTTT
15	NA	TRBV2	TRBD1	TRBJ2-7	CASRGTGQPAGEQYF	TGTGCCAGCAGGGGGACAGGCCAGCCAGCTGGGGAGCAGTACTTC
14	NA	TRBV11-3	NA	TRBJ2-5	CASSLEGDQETQYF	TGTGCCAGCAGCTTAGAGGGGGACCAAGAGACCCAGTACTTC
15	few	TRBV6-5	NA	TRBJ2-7	CASSYSRGISYEQYF	TGTGCCAGCAGTTACTCGCGGGGTATCTCCTACGAGCAGTACTTC
16	NA	TRBV7-2	TRBD2	TRBJ2-7	CASSSWGGKTSYEQYF	TGTGCCAGCAGCTCTTGGGGAGGGAAAACTTCCTACGAGCAGTACTTC
16	NA	TRBV19	TRBD2	TRBJ2-1	CASSFSGLAPNNEQFF	TGTGCCAGTAGTTTCTCGGGACTAGCGCCTAACAATGAGCAGTTCTTC
13	NA	TRBV6-6	TRBD1	TRBJ1-5	CASRTGERQPQHF	TGTGCCAGCAGGACAGGGGAGCGTCAGCCCCAGCATTTT
13	NA	TRBV11-2	TRBD2	TRBJ2-7	CASSLDVSGSSYF	TGTGCCAGCAGCTTAGATGTTAGCGGGTCCTCGTACTTC
14	NA	TRBV5-5	TRBD2	TRBJ2-7	CASSPLAGTYEQYF	TGTGCCAGCAGCCCTCTAGCGGGAACCTACGAGCAGTACTTC
14	once	TRBV5-1	NA	TRBJ2-5	CASSGVGFQETQYF	TGCGCCAGCAGCGGTGTGGGGTTCCAAGAGACCCAGTACTTC
14	NA	TRBV27	NA	TRBJ2-3	CASSLSGPTDTQYF	TGTGCCAGCAGTTTATCAGGCCCAACAGATACGCAGTATTTT
17	NA	TRBV7-2	NA	TRBJ1-2	CASSLPPASGRVYGYTF	TGTGCCAGCAGCTTACCCCCGGCCTCCGGGAGAGTGTATGGCTACACCTTC
16	NA	TRBV7-8	NA	TRBJ1-1	CASSLWRGRGHTEAFF	TGTGCCAGCAGCTTATGGCGGGGCAGGGGTCACACTGAAGCTTTCTTT
14	NA	TRBV19	NA	TRBJ2-7	CASSIAGGSYEQYF	TGTGCCAGTAGTATAGCCGGGGGTTCCTACGAGCAGTACTTC
17	NA	TRBV18	TRBD1	TRBJ1-6	CASSPRRTGTGDSPLHF	TGTGCCAGCTCACCCCGTCGAACCGGGACAGGGGACTCACCCCTCCACTTT
14	few	TRBV6-5	NA	TRBJ1-4	CASTQDISNEKLFF	TGTGCCAGCACCCAGGACATCAGTAATGAAAAACTGTTTTTT
12	NA	TRBV6-5	NA	TRBJ1-6	CASLGGNSPLHF	TGTGCCAGCCTGGGAGGGAATTCACCCCTCCACTTT
13	NA	TRBV2	NA	TRBJ2-7	CASRGFTGYEQYF	TGTGCCAGCAGGGGTTTTACAGGGTACGAGCAGTACTTC
13	NA	TRBV10-3	NA	TRBJ1-2	CAISELNPGGYTF	TGTGCCATCAGTGAGTTAAACCCGGGGGGCTACACCTTC
14	few	TRBV19	NA	TRBJ1-5	CASSAGKRGQPQHF	TGTGCCAGTAGTGCCGGGAAAAGGGGCCAGCCCCAGCATTTT
13	NA	TRBV7-6	NA	TRBJ2-5	CASSLVREETQYF	TGTGCCAGCAGCTTAGTGCGGGAAGAGACCCAGTACTTC
13	NA	TRBV4-3	NA	TRBJ1-6	CASSQDNDSPLHF	TGCGCCAGCAGCCAAGATAACGATTCACCCCTCCACTTT
14	NA	TRBV27	NA	TRBJ1-5	CASSLRGRHQPQHF	TGTGCCAGCAGTTTGAGGGGGAGACATCAGCCCCAGCATTTT
16	NA	TRBV27	TRBD1	TRBJ1-6	CASSLWTGGGNSPLHF	TGTGCCAGCAGTTTATGGACAGGGGGCGGTAATTCACCCCTCCACTTT
14	few	TRBV6-1	NA	TRBJ1-5	CASSVGGRSQPQHF	TGTGCCAGCAGTGTGGGAGGTCGAAGCCAGCCCCAGCATTTT
16	NA	TRBV5-1	TRBD1	TRBJ1-1	CASSLGTGVENTEAFF	TGCGCCAGCAGCTTGGGGACAGGGGTCGAGAATACTGAAGCTTTCTTT
13	NA	TRBV6-4	NA	TRBJ1-2	CASSDSRWGGYTF	TGTGCCAGCAGTGACTCGAGGTGGGGCGGCTACACCTTC
12	NA	TRBV5-6	NA	TRBJ2-5	CASSLGSETQYF	TGTGCCAGCAGTCTAGGGAGCGAGACCCAGTACTTC
14	NA	TRBV10-3	NA	TRBJ2-7	CAISENYSPYEQYF	TGTGCCATCAGTGAAAACTATTCCCCCTACGAGCAGTACTTC
13	NA	TRBV5-1	NA	TRBJ2-7	CASSTPPTYEQYF	TGCGCCAGCAGCACACCCCCTACCTACGAGCAGTACTTC
16	once	TRBV11-3	NA	TRBJ1-1	CASSLGFGGSALVAFF	TGTGCCAGCAGCTTAGGATTTGGGGGGTCGGCCCTTGTCGCTTTCTTT
14	NA	TRBV14	NA	TRBJ2-5	CASSQDLGQETQYF	TGTGCCAGCAGCCAAGACCTAGGCCAAGAGACCCAGTACTTC
13	NA	TRBV2	NA	TRBJ2-5	CASSLAFQETQYF	TGTGCCAGCAGTCTAGCCTTCCAAGAGACCCAGTACTTC
14	NA	TRBV6-1	TRBD1	TRBJ1-1	CASSERGPKGGAFF	TGTGCCAGCAGTGAAAGGGGGCCTAAGGGGGGAGCTTTCTTT
13	NA	TRBV6-1	NA	TRBJ1-5	CASRRFTNQPQHF	TGTGCCAGCAGGAGATTTACAAATCAGCCCCAGCATTTT
15	NA	TRBV7-9	NA	TRBJ1-4	CASSQTGKDNEKLFF	TGTGCCAGCAGCCAAACAGGGAAAGATAATGAAAAACTGTTTTTT